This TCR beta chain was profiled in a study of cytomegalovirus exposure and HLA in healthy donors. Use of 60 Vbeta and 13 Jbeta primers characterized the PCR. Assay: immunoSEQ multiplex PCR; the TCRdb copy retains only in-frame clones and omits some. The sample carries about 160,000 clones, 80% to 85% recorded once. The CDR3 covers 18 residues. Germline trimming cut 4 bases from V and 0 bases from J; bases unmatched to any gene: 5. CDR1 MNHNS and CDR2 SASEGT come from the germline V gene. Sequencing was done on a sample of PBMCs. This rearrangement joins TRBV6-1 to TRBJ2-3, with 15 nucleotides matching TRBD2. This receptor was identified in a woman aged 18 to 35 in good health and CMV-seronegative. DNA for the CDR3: TGTGCCAGCAGTGCTGGGACTAGCGGGGGGACTAGCACAGATACGCAGTATTTT. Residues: CASSAGTSGGTSTDTQYF.